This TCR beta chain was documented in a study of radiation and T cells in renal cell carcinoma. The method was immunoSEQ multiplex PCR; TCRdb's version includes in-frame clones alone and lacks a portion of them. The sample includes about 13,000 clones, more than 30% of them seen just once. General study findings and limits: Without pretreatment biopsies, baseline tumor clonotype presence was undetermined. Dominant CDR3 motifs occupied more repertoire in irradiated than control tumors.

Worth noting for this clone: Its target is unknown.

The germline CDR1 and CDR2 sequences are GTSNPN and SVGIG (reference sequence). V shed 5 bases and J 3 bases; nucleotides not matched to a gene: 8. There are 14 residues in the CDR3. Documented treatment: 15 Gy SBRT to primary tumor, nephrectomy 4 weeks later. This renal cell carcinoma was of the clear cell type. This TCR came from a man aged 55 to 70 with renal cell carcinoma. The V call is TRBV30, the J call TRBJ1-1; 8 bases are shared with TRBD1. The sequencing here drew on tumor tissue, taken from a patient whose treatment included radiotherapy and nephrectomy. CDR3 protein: CAWENRGGYTEAFF. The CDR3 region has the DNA TGTGCCTGGGAAAACAGGGGGGGCTACACTGAAGCTTTCTTT.